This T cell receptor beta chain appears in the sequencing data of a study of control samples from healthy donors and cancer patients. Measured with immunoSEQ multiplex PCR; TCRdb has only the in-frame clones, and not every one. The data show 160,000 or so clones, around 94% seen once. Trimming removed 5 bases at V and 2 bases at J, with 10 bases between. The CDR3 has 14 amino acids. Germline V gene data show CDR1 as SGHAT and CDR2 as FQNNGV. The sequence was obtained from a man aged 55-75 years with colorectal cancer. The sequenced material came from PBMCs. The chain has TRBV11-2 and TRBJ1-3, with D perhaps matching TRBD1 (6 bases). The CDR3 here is CASSEGQAGNTIYF. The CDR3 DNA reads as TGTGCCAGCAGCGAGGGACAAGCTGGAAACACCATATATTTT. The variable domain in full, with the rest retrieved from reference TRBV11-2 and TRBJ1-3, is EAGVAQSPRYKIIEKRQSVAFWCNPISGHATLYWYQQILGQGPKLLIQFQNNGVVDDSQLPKDRFSAERLKGVDSTLKIQPAKLEDSAVYLCASSEGQAGNTIYFGEGSWLTVV.